This is a list of T cell receptor beta chains from one sample in a study of beta chain features in type 1 diabetes. Generated by immunoSEQ multiplex PCR, the TCRdb table keeps only in-frame clones and is missing some. Of 200,000 to 250,000 clones in the sample, about 14% were seen once. The sequencing input was naive CD4+ T cells from blood. All receptors come from a man in his thirties or forties with type 1 diabetes. The conserved cysteine and the conserved F or W are not part of the CDR3 here. Each record gives: V gene, clone size, J gene, CDR3 protein. Only part of the rows carry a size: once, few, many, or a class if the clone is expanded.

v_call: TRBV11-2; clone_size: -; j_call: TRBJ2-1; cdr3_aa: ASSPAWEGVHEQF
v_call: TRBV25-1; clone_size: few; j_call: TRBJ1-2; cdr3_aa: ASSEWTGDGGYT
v_call: TRBV6-5; clone_size: few; j_call: TRBJ1-1; cdr3_aa: ASSYRAEAF
v_call: TRBV6-6; clone_size: -; j_call: TRBJ1-1; cdr3_aa: ASSYSTTGNTEAF
v_call: TRBV10-3; clone_size: -; j_call: TRBJ1-4; cdr3_aa: AISGTGEKLF
v_call: TRBV5-1; clone_size: few; j_call: TRBJ2-5; cdr3_aa: ASSPNSGKETQY
v_call: TRBV7-2; clone_size: few; j_call: TRBJ2-2; cdr3_aa: ASSLFSSGNTGELF
v_call: TRBV28; clone_size: -; j_call: TRBJ2-5; cdr3_aa: ASSLSARRETQY
v_call: TRBV5-4; clone_size: few; j_call: TRBJ2-6; cdr3_aa: AGLQASGANVLT
v_call: TRBV6-5; clone_size: -; j_call: TRBJ1-6; cdr3_aa: ASSSSDISPLH
v_call: TRBV2; clone_size: -; j_call: TRBJ2-1; cdr3_aa: ASSDSGRGYNEQF
v_call: TRBV28; clone_size: few; j_call: TRBJ1-4; cdr3_aa: ASSPTPGRKLF
v_call: TRBV7-7; clone_size: few; j_call: TRBJ2-5; cdr3_aa: ASSPPNGETQY
v_call: TRBV19; clone_size: -; j_call: TRBJ2-5; cdr3_aa: ASSRARDQETQY
v_call: TRBV29-1; clone_size: -; j_call: TRBJ2-1; cdr3_aa: SVAGGVYNEQF
v_call: TRBV2; clone_size: few; j_call: TRBJ1-5; cdr3_aa: ASSAGRGFDQPQH
v_call: TRBV7-9; clone_size: -; j_call: TRBJ2-7; cdr3_aa: ASSLDGDRGEQY
v_call: TRBV28; clone_size: -; j_call: TRBJ1-2; cdr3_aa: ASSLYSGGGYT
v_call: TRBV30; clone_size: -; j_call: TRBJ2-5; cdr3_aa: AWSRGNQETQY
v_call: TRBV5-4; clone_size: -; j_call: TRBJ2-2; cdr3_aa: ASSHPDRTGELF
v_call: TRBV5-4; clone_size: few; j_call: TRBJ2-5; cdr3_aa: ASSSGLAAGETQY
v_call: TRBV6-1; clone_size: -; j_call: TRBJ2-1; cdr3_aa: ASTIQGYNEQF
v_call: TRBV5-4; clone_size: -; j_call: TRBJ2-7; cdr3_aa: ASSLRTEAYEQY
v_call: TRBV5-6; clone_size: few; j_call: TRBJ2-1; cdr3_aa: ASSFERTSSYNEQF
v_call: TRBV7-2; clone_size: few; j_call: TRBJ2-1; cdr3_aa: ASSLAHEQF
v_call: TRBV11-2; clone_size: few; j_call: TRBJ2-6; cdr3_aa: ASSQVMGGSGANVLT
v_call: TRBV7-9; clone_size: few; j_call: TRBJ2-1; cdr3_aa: ASILTSGAQNEQF
v_call: TRBV6-1; clone_size: few; j_call: TRBJ1-1; cdr3_aa: ASSVQMNTEAF
v_call: TRBV28; clone_size: few; j_call: TRBJ2-1; cdr3_aa: ASSTLALGSYNEQF
v_call: TRBV5-6; clone_size: -; j_call: TRBJ1-2; cdr3_aa: ASSLIVSGNGYT
v_call: TRBV30; clone_size: few; j_call: TRBJ2-5; cdr3_aa: AWSAGQPSQETQY
v_call: TRBV9; clone_size: few; j_call: TRBJ2-1; cdr3_aa: ASSVVVGGLADNEQF
v_call: TRBV19; clone_size: -; j_call: TRBJ1-2; cdr3_aa: ASSPTVGQTNYGYT
v_call: TRBV5-1; clone_size: -; j_call: TRBJ2-5; cdr3_aa: ASSTRRGETQY
v_call: TRBV7-9; clone_size: few; j_call: TRBJ1-6; cdr3_aa: ASSLGGGGSPLH
v_call: TRBV7-9; clone_size: -; j_call: TRBJ2-3; cdr3_aa: ASRTGKNRTDTQY
v_call: TRBV18; clone_size: -; j_call: TRBJ2-3; cdr3_aa: ASSPGTGSDTQY
v_call: TRBV6-5; clone_size: -; j_call: TRBJ2-5; cdr3_aa: ASRGQGETQY
v_call: TRBV5-1; clone_size: -; j_call: TRBJ2-3; cdr3_aa: ASSLAPFAAGISDTQY
v_call: TRBV6-6; clone_size: few; j_call: TRBJ2-5; cdr3_aa: ASSYGGRGQETQY
v_call: TRBV6-1; clone_size: few; j_call: TRBJ2-7; cdr3_aa: ASSVLGVPGEQY
v_call: TRBV7-2; clone_size: -; j_call: TRBJ2-1; cdr3_aa: ASSLGLAGFDEQF
v_call: TRBV2; clone_size: few; j_call: TRBJ2-7; cdr3_aa: ASSRDSTSEQY
v_call: TRBV11-2; clone_size: -; j_call: TRBJ2-5; cdr3_aa: ASSQTSGAETQY
v_call: TRBV5-4; clone_size: -; j_call: TRBJ2-1; cdr3_aa: ASSYRLAEYNEQF
v_call: TRBV30; clone_size: few; j_call: TRBJ2-1; cdr3_aa: AWSPWDSPSSYNEQF
v_call: TRBV19; clone_size: few; j_call: TRBJ2-1; cdr3_aa: ASSTALAFGYEQF
v_call: TRBV7-2; clone_size: few; j_call: TRBJ2-1; cdr3_aa: ASSSGGRGGNEQF
v_call: TRBV19; clone_size: few; j_call: TRBJ1-1; cdr3_aa: ASSIFAENTEAF
v_call: TRBV2; clone_size: -; j_call: TRBJ2-5; cdr3_aa: ASSDNQETQY
v_call: TRBV7-2; clone_size: -; j_call: TRBJ2-1; cdr3_aa: ASSRGTSGRSEQF
v_call: TRBV20-1; clone_size: few; j_call: TRBJ1-3; cdr3_aa: SADRVDTIY
v_call: TRBV7-2; clone_size: -; j_call: TRBJ2-7; cdr3_aa: ASSLGGGRPSYEQY
v_call: TRBV27; clone_size: few; j_call: TRBJ2-3; cdr3_aa: ASSTTPLAQY
v_call: TRBV28; clone_size: few; j_call: TRBJ1-2; cdr3_aa: ASSLVDLGQTYGYT
v_call: TRBV6-6; clone_size: -; j_call: TRBJ2-7; cdr3_aa: ASSYSRTVYEQY
v_call: TRBV30; clone_size: few; j_call: TRBJ2-1; cdr3_aa: AWSSQGLSNEQF